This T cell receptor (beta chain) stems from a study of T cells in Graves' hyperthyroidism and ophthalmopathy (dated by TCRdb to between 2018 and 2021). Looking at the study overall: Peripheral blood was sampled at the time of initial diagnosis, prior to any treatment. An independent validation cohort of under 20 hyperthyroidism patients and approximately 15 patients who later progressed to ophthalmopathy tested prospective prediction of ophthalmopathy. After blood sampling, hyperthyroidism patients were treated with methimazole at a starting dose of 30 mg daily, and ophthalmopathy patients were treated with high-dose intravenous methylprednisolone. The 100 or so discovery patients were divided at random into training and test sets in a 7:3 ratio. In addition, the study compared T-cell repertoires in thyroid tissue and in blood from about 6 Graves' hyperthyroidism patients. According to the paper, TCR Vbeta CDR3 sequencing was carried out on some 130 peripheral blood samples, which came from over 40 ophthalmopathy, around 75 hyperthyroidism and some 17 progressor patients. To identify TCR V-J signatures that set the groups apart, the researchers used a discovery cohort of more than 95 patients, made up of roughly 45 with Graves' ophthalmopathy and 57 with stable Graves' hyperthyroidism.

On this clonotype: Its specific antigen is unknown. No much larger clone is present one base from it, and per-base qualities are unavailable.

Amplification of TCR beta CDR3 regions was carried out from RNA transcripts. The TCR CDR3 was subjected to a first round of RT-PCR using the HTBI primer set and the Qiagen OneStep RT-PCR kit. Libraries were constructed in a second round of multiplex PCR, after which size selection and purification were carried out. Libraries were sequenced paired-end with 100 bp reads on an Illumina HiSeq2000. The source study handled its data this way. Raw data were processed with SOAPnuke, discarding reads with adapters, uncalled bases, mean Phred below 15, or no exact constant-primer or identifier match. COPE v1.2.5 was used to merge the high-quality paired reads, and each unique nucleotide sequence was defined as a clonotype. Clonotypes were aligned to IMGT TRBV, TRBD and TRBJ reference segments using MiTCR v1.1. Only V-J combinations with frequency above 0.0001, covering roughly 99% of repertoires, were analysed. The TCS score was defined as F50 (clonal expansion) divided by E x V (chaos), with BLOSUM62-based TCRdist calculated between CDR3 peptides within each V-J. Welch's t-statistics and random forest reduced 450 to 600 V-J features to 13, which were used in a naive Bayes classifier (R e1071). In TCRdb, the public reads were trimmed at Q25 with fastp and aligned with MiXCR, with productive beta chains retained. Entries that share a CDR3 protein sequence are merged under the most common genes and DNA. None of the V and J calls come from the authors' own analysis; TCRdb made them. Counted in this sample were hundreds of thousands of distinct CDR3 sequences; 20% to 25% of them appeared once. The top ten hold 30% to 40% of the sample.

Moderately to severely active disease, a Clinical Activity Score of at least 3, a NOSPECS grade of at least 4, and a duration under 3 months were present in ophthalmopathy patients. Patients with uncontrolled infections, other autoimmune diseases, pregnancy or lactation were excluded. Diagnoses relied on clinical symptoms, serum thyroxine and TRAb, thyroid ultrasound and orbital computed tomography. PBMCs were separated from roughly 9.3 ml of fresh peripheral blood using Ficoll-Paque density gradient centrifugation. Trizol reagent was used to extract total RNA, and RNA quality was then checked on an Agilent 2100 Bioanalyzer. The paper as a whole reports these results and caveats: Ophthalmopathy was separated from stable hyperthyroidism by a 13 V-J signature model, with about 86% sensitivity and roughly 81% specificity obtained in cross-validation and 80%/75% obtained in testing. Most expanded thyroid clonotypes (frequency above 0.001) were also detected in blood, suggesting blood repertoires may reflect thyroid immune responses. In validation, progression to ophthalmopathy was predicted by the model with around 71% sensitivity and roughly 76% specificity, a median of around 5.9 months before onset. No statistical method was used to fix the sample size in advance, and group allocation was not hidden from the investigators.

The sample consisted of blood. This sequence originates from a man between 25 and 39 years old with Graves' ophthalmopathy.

CDR3 sequence: CASSYFGGKATDTQYF. The bases are TGTGCCAGCAGTTATTTCGGCGGGAAAGCGACAGATACGCAGTATTTT. The chain joins TRBV6-2 or TRBV6-3 to TRBJ2-3; matching of 6 bases hints at TRBD2 as the D gene. V sheds 3 bases and J sheds 3 bases, leaving 16 bases between their ends. The germline V gene provides CDR1 MNHEY and CDR2 SVGEGT. Counted from cysteine to phenylalanine, this CDR3 has 16 amino acids. The sequence is cut down to CDR3 DNA, 48 bases in frame from base 1.